A selection of T cell receptor beta chains follows, all from one sample in a study of T cell repertoires in cytomegalovirus infection. TCRdb called the reads again in MiXCR, with one record for every CDR3 protein. Seen here are some 700,000 distinct CDR3 sequences, 35% to 40% observed once, and the top ten hold around 2.8%. The source material was PBMCs. All receptors come from a human donor in good health (CMV status not recorded). Some clones in this sample may be carry-over from other donors' samples. Each CDR3 is given with its conserved first and last residue.

V	CDR3
TRBV19	CASKRGAVSYEQYF
TRBV7-2	CSSSPAWRELSGAFF
TRBV6-6	CASSLTLQLGVYTF
TRBV5-4	CASSSTKTRSDNEQFF
TRBV12-3/TRBV12-4	CASRGTGGESGEKLFF
TRBV10-3	CAISDNVKRSGAETDTQYF
TRBV6-6	CASSYEGARINEQFF
TRBV28	CASTKLTGHEKNIQYF
TRBV6-2/TRBV6-3	CASSLRRFQETQYF
TRBV6-5	CASSYSTGANSPLHF
TRBV28	CASREGFNSPLHF
TRBV19	CASSIKRGVYEQYF
TRBV7-8	CASSRPGAAPTGELFF
TRBV28	CATGAILPTHEQYF
TRBV7-3	CASSLIGGSGELFF
TRBV20-1	CSAKGPSAYQETQYF
TRBV15	CATSRDGGFASCNQPQHF
TRBV20-1	CSARAGLALSTDTQYF
TRBV6-2/TRBV6-3	CASSYVTGGWSNQPQHF
TRBV25-1	CASSELAVPDTQYF
TRBV6-1	CASRAPLGQGADNEQLF
TRBV27	CASSLLRPARNTDTQYF
TRBV12-3/TRBV12-4	CASSLARVGGGYNQPQHF
TRBV30	CAWSVGSGVEQYF
TRBV28	CASSFFRLASSTDTQYF
TRBV7-9	CASSHIAGPPDTQYF
TRBV5-5	CASSLGLAGEHIQYF
TRBV20-1	CSARSRFLAYQETQYF
TRBV2	CASSGGDRGNYEQYF
TRBV30	CAWSGPSIGDTQYF
TRBV7-6	CASSLGTAANTGELFF
TRBV15	CATSRDISDTQYF
TRBV20-1	CSARDMGDRGNTEAFF
TRBV6-2/TRBV6-3	CASSLGVNGELFF
TRBV25-1	CASRDTQGALNTEAFF
TRBV2	CASSETGMNTEAFF
TRBV6-6	CASSYRGSGELFF
TRBV7-6	CASSSSRDRVNSYEQYF
TRBV28	CASIPRASGAYNEQFF
TRBV12-3/TRBV12-4	CASRLLPGINSPLHF
TRBV28	CASSLGTGKGIQYF
TRBV7-8	CFSSVGLNTEAFF
TRBV11-2	CASSQGSGVGETNEKLFF
TRBV12-3/TRBV12-4	CASSPKTTGWYNEQFF
TRBV6-2/TRBV6-3	CASSRDSARGRGRSFYEQYF
TRBV12-3/TRBV12-4	CASSLAGTGPDTQYF
TRBV7-2	CASSLSPTGASQWEQYF
TRBV12-3/TRBV12-4	CASSSTSGGETQYF
TRBV7-6	CASSLRQDSTNEKLFF
TRBV12-3/TRBV12-4	CASSFSLVGEQFF
TRBV20-1	CSAPVDPRGQLFF
TRBV7-9	CASKGGPSTDTQYF
TRBV5-6	CASSFVAMNTEAFF